Shown below are 9 T cell receptor beta chains from a single sample sequenced in a study of cytomegalovirus exposure and HLA in healthy donors. Primers: 60 Vbeta forward and 13 Jbeta reverse. Repertoires were generated with immunoSEQ multiplex PCR, while TCRdb's copy carries only in-frame clones and drops some. The repertoire consists of roughly 100,000 clones, with roughly 80% occurring once and the leading ten covering more than 2%. Sequencing was carried out using PBMCs. Receptor source: a man aged 40-49 years in good health and CMV-seronegative.

This chain joins TRBV14 and TRBJ1-4, with unresolved D. Germline V lookup: CDR1 SGHDN, CDR2 FVKESK. CDR3 length: 17 amino acids. Trimming left V 0 bases short and J 3 bases short, with 14 bases between. The CDR3 protein is CASSQDRNSLSNEKLFF. The CDR3 nucleotides are TGTGCCAGCAGCCAAGACAGGAACTCACTCTCTAATGAAAAACTGTTTTTT.

This chain uses TRBV10-3 with TRBJ2-7; TRBD1 agrees at 9 bases. The CDR3 contains 14 residues. Trimming at V came to 5 bases and at J to 4 bases, leaving 6 bases not matched to a gene. Germline loops: CDR1 ENHRY, CDR2 SYGVKD. The CDR3 region has the DNA TGTGCCATCAGTTATGGACAGGGGAGGTACGAGCAGTACTTC. This encodes CAISYGQGRYEQYF.

In this sample, this clone turned up once. This chain joins TRBV19 and TRBJ1-2, with D possibly being TRBD1 (5 bases). This CDR3 spans 14 amino acids. Germline V lookup: CDR1 LNHDA, CDR2 SQIVND (reference sequence). The germline V and J ends were trimmed by 9 bases and 1 base, with 15 bases remaining between them. CDR3 sequence: CASEQQGINYGYTF. The CDR3 DNA sequence: TGTGCCAGCGAGCAGCAGGGCATTAACTATGGCTACACCTTC.

The chain employs TRBV18 and TRBJ1-3, with a tentative D call TRBD1 (6 bases). This CDR3 spans 15 amino acids. Trimming took 3 bases from V and 8 from J, leaving 17 bases between them. CDR1 KGHSH and CDR2 LQKENI come from the germline V gene. The CDR3 here is CASSPKDRTEDTIYF. The CDR3 nucleotides are TGTGCCAGCTCACCGAAAGACAGGACGGAGGACACCATATATTTT.

This clone has only a few counts. The V gene is TRBV19, the J gene TRBJ2-2; unclear D gene. The CDR3 length is 14 residues. Trimming left V 6 bases short and J 3 bases short, with 11 bases between. The germline V gene encodes CDR1 LNHDA and CDR2 SQIVND (reference sequence). CDR3 sequence: CASSRMMDTGELFF. CDR3 nucleotides: TGTGCCAGTAGCAGGATGATGGACACCGGGGAGCTGTTTTTT.

J is TRBJ2-5 and V is TRBV4-2; no reliable D call. Germline CDR1 reads LGHNA; CDR2 reads YNFKEQ. CDR3 length: 13 amino acids. The V end lost 0 bases, the J end lost 5 bases, and 7 bases lay between the germline ends. DNA for the CDR3: TGTGCCAGCAGCCAAGAAGTGAGTGAGACCCAGTACTTC. Translating gives CASSQEVSETQYF.

This clone was seen a single time. The chain employs TRBV5-1 and TRBJ2-5, with 16 bases lining up with TRBD2. Germline-derived CDR1 and CDR2 are SGHRS and YFSETQ. The length of the CDR3 is 16 residues. The V segment lost 2 bases and the J segment 4 bases; nucleotides outside the gene matches: 2. CDR3 residues: CASSLGTSGGAETQYF. The CDR3 DNA is TGCGCCAGCAGCTTAGGGACTAGCGGGGGGGCAGAGACCCAGTACTTC.

This rearrangement joins TRBV6-1 to TRBJ2-5; D may be TRBD1 (6 bases). V was cut by 10 bases and J by 5 bases, with 14 bases left in between. In germline, CDR1 is MNHNS, CDR2 SASEGT. The CDR3 has 12 residues. CDR3: CATAGVGETQYF. The DNA for the CDR3 is TGTGCCACCGCAGGGGTTGGGGAGACCCAGTACTTC.

This clone occurred a few times. The chain joins TRBV7-6 to TRBJ1-3; 8 nucleotides agree with TRBD1. With V trimmed by 1 base and J by 0 bases, 5 bases remained unmatched. The V gene's germline CDR1 is SGHVS and CDR2 FNYEAQ. This CDR3 region has 17 residues. The CDR3 sequence: CASSLEQGVFSGNTIYF. The DNA of the CDR3 is TGTGCCAGCAGCTTAGAACAGGGGGTATTCTCTGGAAACACCATATATTTT.